Presented here are 3 T cell receptor beta chains from one specimen sequenced in a study of patients and donors after allogeneic stem cell transplantation. Via MiXCR, TCRdb re-called the RT-PCR reads, giving one row per CDR3 protein. The sample contains about 230,000 distinct CDR3 sequences, 13% to 15% of which appear only once. The sequenced sample consisted of blood, either unsorted or a sorted T cell fraction (not recorded which). These receptors were collected from a human donor who was either an allogeneic HSCT recipient or a stem cell or donor lymphocyte infusion donor (not recorded which). It is not recorded whose cells these are; they may come from a transplant donor.

The chain carries TRBV30 and TRBJ1-4; D remains unclear. This CDR3 spans 17 amino acids. Germline CDR1 reads GTSNPN; CDR2 reads SVGIG (reference sequence). Deletions cut 2 bases from V and 4 bases from J, with 20 bases between. The CDR3 DNA is TGTGCCTGGAGTCAAAACCCCAAGAAACACTTTAATGAAAAACTGTTTTTT. It is translated as CAWSQNPKKHFNEKLFF.

The rearrangement uses TRBV14 and TRBJ2-1; D may be TRBD1 (6 bases). The CDR3 totals 13 residues. Germline lookup yields CDR1 SGHDN and CDR2 FVKESK. Trimming cost V 7 bases and J 10 bases, with 17 bases left between them. The CDR3 nucleotides are TGTGCCAGCAACCTACTCCCAGGGGACGAGCAGTTCTTC. Translating gives CASNLLPGDEQFF.

This clonotype was detected a few times. V is TRBV10-3 and J is TRBJ1-1; D not resolved. The CDR3 length is 12 residues. Trimming shortened V by 3 bases and J by 1 base, and 3 bases separated the two germline ends. Germline CDR1 reads ENHRY; CDR2 reads SYGVKD. CDR3 coding DNA: TGTGCCATCAGTGATGGGAACACTGAAGCTTTCTTT. This translates into CAISDGNTEAFF.